This record looks at one T cell receptor (beta chain) sequence and its context. Antigen: not known. The record originates from a study of cytomegalovirus exposure and HLA in healthy donors. Across the study: Across a few hundred genotyped donors, 65% to 90% landed in the Caucasian-associated ancestry cluster.

Regarding the study as a whole: Presence/absence analyses supposed approximately even sequencing depth among donors. A previous analysis found most TCR beta V segments productive roughly 87% or roughly 30% of the time. An analysis that was carried out later associated 16,951 TCR beta sequences with HLA alleles at 0.05 false discovery rate.

J was trimmed by 7 bases and V by 4 bases; bases with no gene match: 2. CDR1 is LNHDA and CDR2 is SQIVND in the germline V gene (reference sequence). The CDR3 totals 14 residues. PCR was performed using 60 Vbeta and 13 Jbeta primers. The assay was immunoSEQ multiplex PCR, and TCRdb's table has in-frame clones only and misses some. The sample has some 180,000 clones; more than 65% are singletons. The gene calls are TRBV19 and TRBJ1-4, with 11 bases that match TRBD1. This receptor was obtained from a man between 40 and 49 years old in good health and CMV-seropositive. The sample comprised PBMCs. CDR3 nucleotides: TGTGCCAGTAGTAAGGACAGGGGGCTTGAAAAACTGTTTTTT. It codes for CASSKDRGLEKLFF.